This TCR beta chain was retrieved from a study of identical twins. The V and J ends lost 7 bases and 4 bases respectively, with 10 bases between them. CDR1 is SQVTM, CDR2 ANQGSEA, per germline. The CDR3 covers 12 residues. TCRdb reprocessed the 5' RACE reads via MiXCR and lists one record per CDR3 protein. The top ten clones hold roughly 1.6% of a sample with about 920,000 distinct CDR3 sequences, roughly an eighth of them seen once. Another study also made use of these data, one on yellow fever vaccine responses in identical twins. That source adds: Reported findings indicate that twins' vaccine T cell responses seemed partially convergent, partially personalized.

The rearrangement joins TRBV29-1 to TRBJ2-2; possible D gene TRBD1, 7 bases. The receptor's source is a woman aged 18-29 years in good health. The sequenced sample was PBMCs. The chain's CDR3 is CSAQGGTGELFF. Here the CDR3 DNA reads TGCAGCGCCCAGGGGGGCACCGGGGAGCTGTTTTTT.